This T cell receptor (beta chain) came from a study of CD4 T cells in relation to SARS-CoV-2 and coronaviruses (dated by TCRdb to about 2021). Regarding the research as a whole: In the ViraFEST assay, PBMCs were grown with antigen for approximately 10 days, and TCR beta CDR3s were then sequenced to identify antigen-specific clonal expansions. An HIV-1 Nef peptide pool or a culture without peptide was used as the negative reference condition. Memory CD4+ T cell crossreactivity between SARS-CoV-2 and common cold coronavirus spike proteins was assessed at the TCR clonotype level in the study. Patient-derived lymphoblastoid cell lines were used to map the HLA restriction of shared crossreactive spike epitopes. Expansion assays from other donors in the study were sequenced with a different, Illumina-based TCR-beta assay. Samples from three pre-COVID donors and the naive versus memory experiments were sequenced with the Adaptive Biotechnologies TCR-sequencing kit; other data were Illumina-based.

CD4+ T cells from unexposed donors were collected before the COVID-19 pandemic (2011-2018). After around 10 days of culture, CD4+ T cells were isolated with the EasySep CD4+ T cell isolation kit. As cell numbers permitted, CD4+ T cells from unexposed donors were tested for reactivity to SARS-CoV-2 S and N and to four common cold coronavirus spike pools. About 1.8 million PBMCs per well were cultured in IMDM with roughly 5.5% human AB serum and approximately 10 IU/ml IL-2. Half of the culture medium was replaced with fresh IL-2-containing medium on days 3 and 7. Triplicate replicate wells were generally used for each peptide culture condition. Leukapheresis product for the unexposed donors was bought commercially. Ficoll-Paque PLUS gradient centrifugation was used to isolate PBMCs from either whole blood or leukapheresis product. PBMCs were either cryopreserved at -140 degrees C or used fresh in the expansion assay. The QIAamp Micro DNA Kit was used to extract genomic DNA from the CD4+ T cells.

Including cysteine and phenylalanine, the CDR3 has 13 amino acids. CDR3 DNA is the only sequence kept; it has 39 bases, read in frame from the first base. CDR1 and CDR2 are read off the germline V gene as SGHTA and FQGTGA. V trim: 5 bases; J trim: 6 bases; unmatched bases: 5. Libraries were constructed by the immunoSEQ multiplex PCR assay. The paper's processing steps were these. Preprocessing removed nonproductive sequences and CDR3s not starting with C, not ending with F or W, or shorter than 7 amino acids. Antigen-specific clonotypes were called with the MANAFEST web app on the basis of expansion relative to the reference and to other culture wells. A clone was considered positive if significant expansion relative to the reference culture was observed in 2 of 3 replicate wells at an FDR below 0.05. For a clone to be considered positive, significant expansion relative to all other tandem wells and an odds ratio above 5 were also required. Pairwise Levenshtein distance, computed with the stringdist R package after three terminal residues were trimmed from each end, was used as the measure of CDR3 homology. Drawn from immuneACCESS, this table holds only the in-frame rearrangements with V and J called that TCRdb kept. Clones are partly lost; checked studies trace under half to an unresolved V gene and leave the rest unexplained. That table supplies the V and J calls and clone size; D and trimming were determined from the DNA. A total of 15,000 to 25,000 clones appear in this sample, approximately 81% of them only once. The ten largest make up about 10% of the sample.

The full study reports these points: Crossreactivity analysis centred on spike protein, so crossreactivity against other viral proteins was not assessed. In about 60% of donors, memory CD4+ clonotypes turned up that crossrecognized SARS-CoV-2 and at least one common cold coronavirus spike. Because no donor provided both pre-pandemic and post-infection samples, tracing the source of pre-existing responses was limited. Crossreactive clones showed significantly weaker SARS-CoV-2-driven expansion than monoreactive clones, consistent with antigenic imprinting. Small numbers of patients and of tested TCRs were a limitation of the study.

Details on this clone: It has no known antigen specificity. Per-base quality was not reported, and no clone a single base away is much larger than it.

The chain couples TRBV7-3 to TRBJ2-5; TRBD2 fits 8 bases in the junction. This TCR derives from a human donor in good health. Sequenced sample: CD4+ T cells from PBMCs, cultured in vitro. The base sequence is TGTGCCAGCAGCCCGGGAGGGCTGAAGACCCAGTACTTC. This sequence encodes CASSPGGLKTQYF.